This TCR beta chain was recorded in a study of T cells in localized non-small cell lung cancer. The study, taken as a whole, reports: In uninvolved adjacent lung, T cell clonality reached its highest value, exceeding tumor. Appearing in adjacent lung were a median approximately 60 of the top 100 tumor clones. Among blood samples, higher T cell density accompanied longer overall survival. One tumor region alone was sequenced, and heterogeneity therefore remains possible.

V was pared by 5 bases and J by 2 bases, with 4 bases of the junction left unmatched. CDR3 length equals 15 residues. Germline CDR1 SGHRS, CDR2 YFSETQ. Assay used: immunoSEQ multiplex PCR; TCRdb lists only in-frame clones, some missing. This sample yields 30,000 to 35,000 clones, of which roughly nine tenths are seen a single time; less than 3% belongs to the top ten. About this clone itself: The antigen is not known.

The sequences come from peripheral blood, collected before any cancer treatment. The chain is built from TRBV5-1 and TRBJ2-3, with TRBD2 matching 11 bases. This clonotype originated in a female donor at least 60 years old with stage I lung adenocarcinoma. The chain's CDR3 is CASSTGLADTDTQYF. As DNA, the CDR3 is TGCGCCAGCAGTACGGGACTAGCGGACACAGATACGCAGTATTTT.